This T cell receptor (beta chain) was profiled in a study of blood T cell repertoires in COVID-19. Study as a whole: PBMCs, B-cell-depleted T cells, or T cells provided the cDNA or gDNA that made up the material.

J was trimmed by 5 bases and V by 2 bases; bases with no gene match: 5. Germline V gene data show CDR1 as MDHEN and CDR2 as SYDVKM. This CDR3 region has 15 residues. The method was immunoSEQ multiplex PCR; TCRdb's version includes in-frame clones alone and lacks a portion of them. Counted here are 250,000 to 300,000 clones, 80% to 90% occurring once; the ten biggest clones make up 1.5%. Material for sequencing was peripheral blood. The source of this sequence is a woman aged 40 to 55 who had recovered from COVID-19. The V and J genes are TRBV28 and TRBJ2-3; 9 bases align to TRBD2. The CDR3 loop reads CASSLAGGHKDTQYF. CDR3 DNA sequence: TGTGCCAGCAGTTTAGCGGGGGGGCATAAAGATACGCAGTATTTT.